These T cell receptor beta chains were read from a single sample in a study of CD8+ T cells in alopecia areata. The protocol was immunoSEQ multiplex PCR, while the TCRdb copy is restricted to in-frame clones and leaves out a portion. The repertoire holds approximately 210,000 clones, with 60% as singletons. This specimen was CD4+ T cells sorted from blood, taken at week 24, from a patient treated with tofacitinib. All receptors derive from a human donor with alopecia areata. The CDR3 runs from the conserved cysteine through the conserved F or W. D genes are given only for firm matches. A row's size may be missing; if present it is once, few, many or a size class.

V gene	J gene	D gene	clone size	CDR3 protein	CDR3 DNA
TRBV7-2	TRBJ1-1	-	few	CASSPQTGGFFTEAFF	TGTGCCAGCAGCCCTCAGACGGGGGGCTTCTTCACTGAAGCTTTCTTT
TRBV27	TRBJ2-1	-	-	CASSLSIGTNNEQFF	TGTGCCAGCAGTTTATCGATAGGGACCAACAATGAGCAGTTCTTC
TRBV4-1	TRBJ2-7	TRBD2	-	CASSQEGLAGPYEQYF	TGCGCCAGCAGCCAAGAGGGACTAGCGGGGCCATACGAGCAGTACTTC
TRBV6-6	TRBJ1-5	-	few	CAARRAQGNQPQHF	TGTGCCGCGCGTCGGGCGCAGGGCAATCAGCCCCAGCATTTT
TRBV6-1	TRBJ1-5	-	-	CASSRDSTAGTQHF	TGTGCCAGCAGTCGCGACAGTACTGCGGGGACCCAGCATTTT
TRBV12-5	TRBJ1-2	-	few	CASGLPQGFGYGYTF	TGTGCTAGTGGTTTGCCCCAGGGTTTCGGCTATGGCTACACCTTC
TRBV5-4	TRBJ2-1	-	few	CASSPREGVPVNEQFF	TGTGCCAGCAGCCCTCGTGAGGGAGTACCGGTAAATGAGCAGTTCTTC
TRBV29-1	TRBJ2-3	TRBD2	-	CSAPLAGGHTDTQYF	TGCAGCGCCCCGCTAGCGGGGGGACACACAGATACGCAGTATTTT
TRBV19	TRBJ2-2	TRBD2	few	CASSLTSGVVNTGELFF	TGTGCCAGTAGCCTTACTAGCGGGGTAGTTAACACCGGGGAGCTGTTTTTT
TRBV29-1	TRBJ2-3	TRBD1	-	CSVSTGMTDTQYF	TGCAGCGTATCGACAGGGATGACAGATACGCAGTATTTT
TRBV29-1	TRBJ2-7	-	once	CSVAQGGYEQYF	TGCAGCGTTGCCCAGGGCGGCTACGAGCAGTACTTC
TRBV28	TRBJ1-4	-	-	CASRSGAPNEKLFF	TGTGCCAGCAGATCGGGGGCCCCAAATGAAAAACTGTTTTTT
TRBV2	TRBJ1-4	-	-	CASRLSGNQNEKLFF	TGTGCCAGCAGACTCTCCGGGAACCAGAATGAAAAACTGTTTTTT
TRBV29-1	TRBJ2-2	TRBD1	-	CSARPGQGTTGELFF	TGCAGCGCTCGACCGGGACAGGGGACCACCGGGGAGCTGTTTTTT
TRBV10-3	TRBJ2-3	-	-	CAISDSQGDTQYF	TGTGCCATCAGTGATTCTCAGGGGGATACGCAGTATTTT
TRBV5-1	TRBJ1-6	-	few	CASSSGDGGVGSPLHF	TGCGCCAGCAGCTCCGGCGATGGGGGGGTCGGTTCACCCCTCCACTTT
TRBV6-5	TRBJ1-2	-	-	CAIGGRYGYTF	TGTGCCATCGGAGGTCGGTATGGCTACACCTTC
TRBV25-1	TRBJ2-7	-	-	CASSGGDRDHEQYF	TGTGCCAGCAGCGGGGGGGACAGGGACCACGAGCAGTACTTC
TRBV6-5	TRBJ2-3	-	once	CASRVGQITDTQYF	TGTGCCAGCAGGGTGGGACAAATCACAGATACGCAGTATTTT
TRBV25-1	TRBJ2-6	-	-	CASSGGSGANVLTF	TGTGCCAGCAGTGGGGGCTCTGGGGCCAACGTCCTGACTTTC